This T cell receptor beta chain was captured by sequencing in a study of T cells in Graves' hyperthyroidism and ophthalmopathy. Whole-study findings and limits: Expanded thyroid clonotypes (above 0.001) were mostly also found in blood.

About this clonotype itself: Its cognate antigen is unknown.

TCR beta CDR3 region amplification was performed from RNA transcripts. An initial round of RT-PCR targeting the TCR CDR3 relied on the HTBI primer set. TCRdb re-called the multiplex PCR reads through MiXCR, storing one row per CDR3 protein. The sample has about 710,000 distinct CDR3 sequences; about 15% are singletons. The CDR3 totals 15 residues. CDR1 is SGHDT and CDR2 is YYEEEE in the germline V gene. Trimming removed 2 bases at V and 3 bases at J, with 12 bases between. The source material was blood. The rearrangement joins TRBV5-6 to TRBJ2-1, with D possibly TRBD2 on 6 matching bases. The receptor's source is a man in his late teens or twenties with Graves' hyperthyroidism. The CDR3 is CASSLGRGFYNEQFF. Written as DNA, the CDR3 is TGTGCCAGCAGCTTAGGGCGGGGATTCTACAATGAGCAGTTCTTC. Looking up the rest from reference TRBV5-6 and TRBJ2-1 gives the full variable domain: DAGVTQSPTHLIKTRGQQVTLRCSPKSGHDTVSWYQQALGQGPQFIFQYYEEEERQRGNFPDRFSGHQFPNYSSELNVNALLLGDSALYLCASSLGRGFYNEQFFGPGTRLTVL.